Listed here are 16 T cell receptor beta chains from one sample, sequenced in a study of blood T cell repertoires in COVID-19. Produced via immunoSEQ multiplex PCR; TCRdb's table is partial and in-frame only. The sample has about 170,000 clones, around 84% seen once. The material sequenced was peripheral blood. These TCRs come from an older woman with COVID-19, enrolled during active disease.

The CDR3 region has the DNA TGTGCCAGCAGCTTAACAGGGTCTTGGGGCTACACCTTC. It codes for CASSLTGSWGYTF. This chain links TRBV5-8 with TRBJ1-2, with D possibly matching TRBD1 (6 bases). The germline V gene encodes CDR1 SGHTS and CDR2 YDEGEE. The ends were cut back, 2 bases at V and 8 bases at J, with 13 bases in the middle. This CDR3 spans 13 amino acids.

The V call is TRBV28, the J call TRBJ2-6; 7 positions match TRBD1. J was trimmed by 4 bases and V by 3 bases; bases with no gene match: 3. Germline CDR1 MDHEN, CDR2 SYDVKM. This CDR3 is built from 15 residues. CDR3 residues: CASSLTGPGANVLTF. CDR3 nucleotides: TGTGCCAGCAGTTTGACAGGGCCCGGGGCCAACGTCCTGACTTTC.

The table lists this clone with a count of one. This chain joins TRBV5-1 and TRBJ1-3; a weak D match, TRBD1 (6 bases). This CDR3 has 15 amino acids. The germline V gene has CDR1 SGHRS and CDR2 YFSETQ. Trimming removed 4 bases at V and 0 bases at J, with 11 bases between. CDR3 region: CASSLGASSGNTIYF. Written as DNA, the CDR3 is TGCGCCAGCAGCCTGGGGGCTTCCTCTGGAAACACCATATATTTT.

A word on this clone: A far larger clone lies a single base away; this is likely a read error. CDR3 sequence reads: CATSRVRAGGETQYF. For the CDR3, the DNA is TGTGCCACCAGCAGAGTTCGAGCGGGGGGAGAGACCCAGTACTTC. This chain links TRBV15 with TRBJ2-5; 9 bases line up with TRBD2. The ends lost 1 base at V and 4 bases at J; junction bases unmatched: 4. Germline CDR1 LNHNV, CDR2 YYDKDF (reference sequence). The CDR3 is 15 amino acids.

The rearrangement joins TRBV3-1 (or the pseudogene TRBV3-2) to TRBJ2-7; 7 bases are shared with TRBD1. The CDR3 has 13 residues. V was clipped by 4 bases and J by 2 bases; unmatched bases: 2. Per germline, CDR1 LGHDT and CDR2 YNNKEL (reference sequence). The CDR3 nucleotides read TGTGCCAGCAGCCGACAGGGAGCCTACGAGCAGTACTTC. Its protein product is CASSRQGAYEQYF.

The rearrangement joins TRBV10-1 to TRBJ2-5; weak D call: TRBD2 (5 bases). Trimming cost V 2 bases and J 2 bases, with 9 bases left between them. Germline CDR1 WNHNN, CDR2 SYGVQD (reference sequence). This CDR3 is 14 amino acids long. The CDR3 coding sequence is TGCGCCAGCAGTGAGGGGGAGAATCAAGAGACCCAGTACTTC. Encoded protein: CASSEGENQETQYF.

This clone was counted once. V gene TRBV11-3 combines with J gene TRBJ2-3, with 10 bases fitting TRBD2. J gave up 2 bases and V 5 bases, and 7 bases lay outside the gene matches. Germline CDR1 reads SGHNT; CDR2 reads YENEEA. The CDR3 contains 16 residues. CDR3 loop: CASSPGAGGYTDTQYF. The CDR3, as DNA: TGTGCCAGCAGCCCGGGAGCGGGGGGGTACACAGATACGCAGTATTTT.

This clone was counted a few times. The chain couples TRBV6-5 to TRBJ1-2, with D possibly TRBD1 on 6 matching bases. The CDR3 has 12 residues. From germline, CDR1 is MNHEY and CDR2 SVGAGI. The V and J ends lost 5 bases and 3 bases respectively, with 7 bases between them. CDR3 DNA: TGTGCCAGCAGTCGACAGGACTATGGCTACACCTTC. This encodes CASSRQDYGYTF.

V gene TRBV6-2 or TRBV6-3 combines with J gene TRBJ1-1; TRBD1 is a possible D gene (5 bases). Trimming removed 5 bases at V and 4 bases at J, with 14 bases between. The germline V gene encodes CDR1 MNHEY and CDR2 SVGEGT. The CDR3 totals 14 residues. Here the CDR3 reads CASSQVGVLTEAFF. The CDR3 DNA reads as TGTGCCAGCAGTCAAGTAGGGGTCCTCACTGAAGCTTTCTTT.

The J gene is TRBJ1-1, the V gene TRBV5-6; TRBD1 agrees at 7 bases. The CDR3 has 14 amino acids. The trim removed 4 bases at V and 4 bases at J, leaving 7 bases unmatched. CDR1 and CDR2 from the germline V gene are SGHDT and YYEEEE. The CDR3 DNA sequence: TGTGCCAGCAGCGAACAGGGGATAGGCACTGAAGCTTTCTTT. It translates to CASSEQGIGTEAFF.

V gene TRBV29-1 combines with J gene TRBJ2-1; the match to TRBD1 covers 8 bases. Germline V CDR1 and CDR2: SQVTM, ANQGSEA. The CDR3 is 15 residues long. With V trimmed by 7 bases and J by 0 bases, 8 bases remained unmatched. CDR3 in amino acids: CSGQGSDSSYNEQFF. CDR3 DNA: TGCAGCGGACAGGGGTCGGATAGCTCCTACAATGAGCAGTTCTTC.

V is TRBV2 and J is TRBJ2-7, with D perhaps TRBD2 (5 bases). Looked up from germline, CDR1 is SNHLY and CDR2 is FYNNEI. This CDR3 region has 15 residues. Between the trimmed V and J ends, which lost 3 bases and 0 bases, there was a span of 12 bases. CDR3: CASSEEAGYSYEQYF. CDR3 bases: TGTGCCAGCAGTGAGGAGGCGGGTTACTCCTACGAGCAGTACTTC. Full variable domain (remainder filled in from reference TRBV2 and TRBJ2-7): EPEVTQTPSHQVTQMGQEVILRCVPISNHLYFYWYRQILGQKVEFLVSFYNNEISEKSEIFDDQFSVERPDGSNFTLKIRSTKLEDSAMYFCASSEEAGYSYEQYFGPGTRLTVT.

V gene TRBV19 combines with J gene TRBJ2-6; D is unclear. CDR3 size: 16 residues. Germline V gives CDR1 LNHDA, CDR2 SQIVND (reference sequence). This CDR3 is CATTQFTRSGANVLTF. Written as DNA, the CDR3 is TGTGCTACCACACAGTTTACCCGGTCTGGGGCCAACGTCCTGACTTTC.

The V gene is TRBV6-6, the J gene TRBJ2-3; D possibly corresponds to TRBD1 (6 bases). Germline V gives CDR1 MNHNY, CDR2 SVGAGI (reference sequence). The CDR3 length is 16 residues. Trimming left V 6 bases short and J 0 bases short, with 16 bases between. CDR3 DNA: TGTGCCAGCAGCCTCCGGGACATCTCTAGCACAGATACGCAGTATTTT. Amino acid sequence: CASSLRDISSTDTQYF.

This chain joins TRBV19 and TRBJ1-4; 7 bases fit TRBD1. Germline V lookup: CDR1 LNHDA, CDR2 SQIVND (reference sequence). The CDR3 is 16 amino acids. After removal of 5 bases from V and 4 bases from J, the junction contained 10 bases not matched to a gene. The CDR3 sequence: CASSATPGQINEKLFF. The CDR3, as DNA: TGTGCCAGTAGTGCGACCCCGGGACAGATTAATGAAAAACTGTTTTTT.

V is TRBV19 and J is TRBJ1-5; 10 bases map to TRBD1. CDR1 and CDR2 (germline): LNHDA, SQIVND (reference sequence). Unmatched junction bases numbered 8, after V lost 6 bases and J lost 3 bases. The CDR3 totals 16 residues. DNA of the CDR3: TGTGCCAGTAGCCGCGGGACAGGGGCCATCAATCAGCCCCAGCATTTT. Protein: CASSRGTGAINQPQHF.